This T cell receptor (beta chain) was captured in a study of naive and memory T cell subsets. Study conclusions and caveats: Findings for naive and memory subsets could not be checked against ground truth. Over 85% of naive TCR sequences appeared only once, unlike memory subsets. Expression changes during T cell differentiation may affect RNA-based TCR counts.

About this clonotype itself: Its antigen is unidentified.

An equimolar mix of two oligonucleotides served as the beta constant-region primer for TRBC1 and TRBC2. Ligated cDNA was amplified by four rounds of PCR with nested alpha and beta constant-region primers and SP2. TCRdb used MiXCR to reprocess the UMI-ligation and nested PCR reads, holding one entry per CDR3 protein. The table lists about 120,000 distinct CDR3 sequences, 35% to 40% of them singletons. The TCR comes from a human donor in good health. Sequencing used central memory CD4+ T cells from blood.

The CDR3 spells CASSALAGATNTGELFF. CDR3 nucleotides: TGTGCCAGCAGTGCACTAGCGGGAGCTACGAACACCGGGGAGCTGTTTTTT. The V call is TRBV6-4, the J call TRBJ2-2, with TRBD2 matching 11 bases. Looked up from germline, CDR1 is MRHNA and CDR2 is SNTAGT. The J segment lost 0 bases and the V segment lost 4 bases, leaving 4 bases of the junction unmatched. CDR3 length equals 17 residues.